The clone carrying this T cell receptor (beta chain) was counted at least ten times. Its matching antigen is unknown. The data are from a study of Graves' ophthalmopathy and Graves' hyperthyroidism. General observations from the study: The 13-signature model separated ophthalmopathy from stable hyperthyroidism at around 90% sensitivity and about 80% specificity. Among expanded thyroid clonotypes above 0.001 frequency, most also occurred in blood.

Amplified TCR beta CDR3 regions were obtained using RNA transcripts as template. HTBI primers were employed in first-round RT-PCR, then a second-round multiplex PCR followed. TCRdb processed the multiplex PCR reads anew with MiXCR; each CDR3 protein has one entry. The sample lists 350,000 to 450,000 distinct CDR3 sequences; around 18% were seen once. The sequenced sample was peripheral blood. The sequence derives from a woman aged 18-35 years with Graves' ophthalmopathy.

Here the CDR3 DNA reads TGTGCCAGCAGTTACTCGTTCGGGGTTAAGAACGAGCAGTACTTC. It encodes CASSYSFGVKNEQYF. The chain recombines TRBV6-5 with TRBJ2-7; the D gene is possibly TRBD2 (5 bases). This CDR3 has 15 residues. The germline CDR1 and CDR2 sequences are MNHEY and SVGAGI. The germline V and J ends were trimmed by 0 bases and 5 bases, with 14 bases remaining between them.